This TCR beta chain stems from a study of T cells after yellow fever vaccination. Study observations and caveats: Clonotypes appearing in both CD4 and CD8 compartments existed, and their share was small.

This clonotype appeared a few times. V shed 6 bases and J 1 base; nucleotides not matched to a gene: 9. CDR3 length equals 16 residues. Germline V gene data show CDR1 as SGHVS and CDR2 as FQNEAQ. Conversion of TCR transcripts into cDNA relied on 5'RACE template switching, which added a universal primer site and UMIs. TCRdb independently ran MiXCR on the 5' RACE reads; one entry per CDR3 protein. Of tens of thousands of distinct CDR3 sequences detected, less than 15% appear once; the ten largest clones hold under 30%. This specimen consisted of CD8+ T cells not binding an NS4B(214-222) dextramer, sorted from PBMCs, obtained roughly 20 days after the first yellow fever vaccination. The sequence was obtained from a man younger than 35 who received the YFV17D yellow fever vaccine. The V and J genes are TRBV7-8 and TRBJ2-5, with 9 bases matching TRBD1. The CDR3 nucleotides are TGTGCCAGCAGTTCTGCCGGGACAGGGAGCCAAGAGACCCAGTACTTC. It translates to CASSSAGTGSQETQYF. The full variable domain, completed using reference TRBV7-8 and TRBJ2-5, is GAGVSQSPRYKVAKRGQDVALRCDPISGHVSLFWYQQALGQGPEFLTYFQNEAQLDKSGLPSDRFFAERPEGSVSTLKIQRTQQEDSAVYLCASSSAGTGSQETQYFGPGTRLLVL.